These T cell receptor beta chains were read from a single sample in a study of blood T cell repertoires in COVID-19. Libraries were prepared by immunoSEQ multiplex PCR; TCRdb keeps only in-frame clonotypes and omits some of them. This sample has 330,000 or so clones, with about nine tenths found just once. The sample consisted of peripheral blood. The receptors come from a man aged 25 to 40 with COVID-19, enrolled during active disease. Both conserved end residues are part of each CDR3. Each record gives: J gene, V gene, D gene, clone size, CDR3 protein, CDR3 DNA. A D gene is named only where the DNA matches it firmly. Rows give clone size only sometimes, using once, few, many, or a class for an expanded clone.

TRBJ1-1 TRBV28 TRBD1 - CASSATGVNTEAFF TGTGCCAGCAGTGCGACAGGGGTGAACACTGAAGCTTTCTTT
TRBJ1-3 TRBV7-2 - - CASSLFDLGAAGNTIYF TGTGCCAGCAGCTTATTTGACTTGGGGGCTGCTGGAAACACCATATATTTT
TRBJ2-3 TRBV18 - - CASSPPGPTDTQYF TGTGCCAGCTCCCCCCCCGGTCCCACAGATACGCAGTATTTT
TRBJ1-2 TRBV12-5 - - CASGLVPGGGNYGYTF TGTGCTAGTGGTTTGGTACCGGGGGGAGGGAACTATGGCTACACCTTC
TRBJ2-3 TRBV28 - - CASSLLDGWGGTDTQYF TGTGCCAGCAGTTTACTTGATGGGTGGGGCGGCACAGATACGCAGTATTTT
TRBJ2-5 TRBV18 - - CASSPPNSGETQYF TGTGCCAGCTCACCACCGAATAGTGGAGAGACCCAGTACTTC
TRBJ2-6 TRBV7-9 TRBD1 once CASSLQGAYGANVLTF TGTGCCAGCAGCTTACAGGGGGCTTATGGGGCCAACGTCCTGACTTTC
TRBJ1-2 TRBV28 - - CASSSGTRGGYTF TGTGCCAGCAGTTCCGGGACTCGTGGGGGCTACACCTTC
TRBJ1-6 TRBV7-2 - once CASSPRVLDSPLHF TGTGCCAGCAGCCCCAGGGTCTTAGATTCACCCCTCCACTTT
TRBJ2-5 TRBV30 TRBD1 - CARGGGETQYF TGTGCCAGAGGGGGCGGGGAGACCCAGTACTTC
TRBJ2-3 TRBV3-1/TRBV3-2 - - CASSQEFGAGQGTDTQYF TGTGCCAGCAGCCAAGAGTTTGGGGCTGGGCAGGGAACAGATACGCAGTATTTT
TRBJ2-7 TRBV9 TRBD2 - CASSVGGLAGGRGHEQYF TGTGCCAGCAGCGTAGGGGGGTTAGCGGGAGGGCGCGGCCACGAGCAGTACTTC
TRBJ2-7 TRBV9 TRBD2 - CASSVRTSGESYEQYF TGTGCCAGCAGCGTGAGGACTAGCGGGGAATCCTACGAGCAGTACTTC
TRBJ1-5 TRBV27 - - CASTGDRNSNQPQHF TGTGCCAGCACCGGCGACAGAAATAGCAATCAGCCCCAGCATTTT
TRBJ1-1 TRBV5-8 - - CASSLGGAGKAFF TGTGCCAGCAGCTTGGGAGGAGCGGGGAAAGCTTTCTTT
TRBJ1-2 TRBV7-2 - - CASSNNPNYGYTF TGTGCCAGCAGCAACAATCCTAACTATGGCTACACCTTC
TRBJ1-2 TRBV4-2 TRBD1 - CASRPGQGNYGYTF TGTGCCAGCAGACCGGGACAGGGTAACTATGGCTACACCTTC
TRBJ1-1 TRBV19 TRBD1 - CASATGGITEAFF TGTGCCAGTGCGACAGGGGGCATCACTGAAGCTTTCTTT
TRBJ2-7 TRBV3-1/TRBV3-2 - once CASSQGLTGKFYEQYF TGTGCCAGCAGCCAAGGTCTAACAGGGAAATTCTACGAGCAGTACTTC
TRBJ2-1 TRBV2 TRBD1 once CASRRDRGSEQFF TGTGCCAGCAGGAGAGACAGGGGCAGTGAGCAGTTCTTC
TRBJ1-1 TRBV18 - - CASSPPPGLNTEAFF TGTGCCAGCTCACCACCTCCGGGTTTGAACACTGAAGCTTTCTTT
TRBJ2-7 TRBV7-9 TRBD2 - CASSPWTSGDFYKQYF TGTGCCAGCAGCCCCTGGACTAGCGGAGATTTCTACAAGCAGTACTTC
TRBJ2-2 TRBV5-1 TRBD1 - CASSLAGQGIGELFF TGCGCCAGCAGCTTGGCGGGACAGGGGATCGGGGAGCTGTTTTTT
TRBJ1-2 TRBV4-3 - - CASSQAASGGTYGYTF TGCGCCAGCAGCCAAGCGGCCTCGGGGGGAACCTATGGCTACACCTTC
TRBJ2-7 TRBV27 - once CASGHYRDTVYEQYF TGTGCCAGCGGGCACTACCGGGACACTGTCTACGAGCAGTACTTC
TRBJ1-1 TRBV10-2 - - CASSENQGGTEAFF TGCGCCAGCAGTGAGAATCAGGGTGGGACTGAAGCTTTCTTT
TRBJ1-4 TRBV5-1 TRBD1 once CASSGQGAHEKLFF TGCGCCAGCTCCGGACAGGGGGCTCATGAAAAACTGTTTTTT
TRBJ1-2 TRBV4-1 - once CASSQDGPF TGCGCCAGCAGCCAAGATGGCCCCTTC
TRBJ2-5 TRBV6-2/TRBV6-3 - - CASSYGGEPYSKETQYF TGTGCCAGCAGTTATGGAGGGGAGCCGTACTCTAAAGAGACCCAGTACTTC
TRBJ2-7 TRBV6-2/TRBV6-3 TRBD2 once CASTPGRGAVSSYEQYF TGTGCCAGCACCCCAGGGAGGGGAGCGGTTAGCTCCTACGAGCAGTACTTC
TRBJ1-1 TRBV6-5 TRBD1 - CASEWTGTLTEAFF TGTGCCAGCGAGTGGACAGGGACACTGACTGAAGCTTTCTTT
TRBJ2-3 TRBV9 TRBD2 - CASSRAGSGGTDTQYF TGTGCCAGCAGCCGCGCGGGAAGCGGGGGAACAGATACGCAGTATTTT
TRBJ2-2 TRBV9 TRBD1 - CASSATGAMNTGELFF TGTGCCAGCAGCGCGACAGGGGCTATGAACACCGGGGAGCTGTTTTTT
TRBJ2-3 TRBV7-2 - - CASSKGGGRTDTQYF TGTGCCAGCAGCAAGGGAGGAGGACGGACAGATACGCAGTATTTT
TRBJ1-5 TRBV4-3 - - CASSQASREDHSNQPQHF TGCGCCAGCAGCCAAGCTTCTCGGGAGGATCATAGCAATCAGCCCCAGCATTTT
TRBJ2-3 TRBV6-5 TRBD2 - CASKGGGADTQYF TGTGCCAGCAAGGGCGGGGGGGCAGATACGCAGTATTTT
TRBJ2-7 TRBV10-3 TRBD1 - CAISESMTGVSYEQYF TGTGCCATCAGTGAGTCTATGACAGGGGTGAGCTACGAGCAGTACTTC
TRBJ1-5 TRBV11-2 TRBD1 - CASSSGTVNQPQHF TGTGCCAGCAGCTCAGGGACAGTCAATCAGCCCCAGCATTTT
TRBJ2-5 TRBV24-1 TRBD2 - CATSAGAASGEETQYF TGTGCCACCAGTGCAGGGGCAGCTAGCGGGGAGGAGACCCAGTACTTC
TRBJ1-6 TRBV6-5 - - CASSYYGLYNSPLHF TGTGCCAGCAGTTACTACGGTCTCTATAATTCACCCCTCCACTTT
TRBJ1-5 TRBV19 TRBD1 - CASSAGQGWQPQHF TGTGCCAGTAGTGCCGGACAGGGTTGGCAGCCCCAGCATTTT
TRBJ2-7 TRBV6-5 TRBD2 - CASSRGGPYEQYF TGTGCCAGCAGTCGGGGAGGGCCTTACGAGCAGTACTTC
TRBJ2-1 TRBV28 TRBD2 - CASSSPPGTSGYNEQFF TGTGCCAGCAGTTCCCCCCCCGGGACTAGCGGCTACAATGAGCAGTTCTTC
TRBJ1-2 TRBV3-1/TRBV3-2 - - CASSQAGPKRGYGYTF TGTGCCAGCAGCCAAGCGGGTCCAAAGAGAGGCTATGGCTACACCTTC
TRBJ1-1 TRBV18 - - CASSRGLNTEAFF TGTGCCAGTTCTAGGGGTCTCAACACTGAAGCTTTCTTT
TRBJ2-1 TRBV24-1 TRBD2 - CATSAALAGAYNEQFF TGTGCCACCAGTGCAGCGTTAGCGGGAGCCTACAATGAGCAGTTCTTC
TRBJ1-1 TRBV25-1 TRBD1 - CASSALTGTGLSNTEAFF TGTGCCAGCAGTGCCCTGACAGGGACGGGTCTGTCGAACACTGAAGCTTTCTTT
TRBJ2-2 TRBV27 - - CASSPGGSKTGELFF TGTGCCAGCAGTCCCGGGGGATCTAAAACCGGGGAGCTGTTTTTT
TRBJ1-5 TRBV6-5 TRBD1 - CASSWTGVNQPQHF TGTGCCAGCAGTTGGACAGGGGTTAACCAGCCCCAGCATTTT
TRBJ2-2 TRBV11-3 - - CASSLASLPDRTWAGELFF TGTGCCAGCAGCTTAGCATCCCTGCCAGACAGAACGTGGGCCGGGGAGCTGTTTTTT
TRBJ1-3 TRBV6-1 - - CASSERGFGNTIYF TGTGCCAGCAGTGAAAGAGGGTTTGGAAACACCATATATTTT
TRBJ1-1 TRBV2 - once CASSEGYGEGMMNTEAFF TGTGCCAGCAGTGAAGGGTACGGGGAGGGGATGATGAACACTGAAGCTTTCTTT
TRBJ1-3 TRBV10-2 - - CASSESGSAPGNTIYF TGCGCCAGCAGTGAAAGTGGCAGCGCCCCTGGAAACACCATATATTTT
TRBJ2-1 TRBV5-8 - - CASSLGTTRANEQFF TGTGCCAGCAGCCTGGGGACCACGCGGGCCAATGAGCAGTTCTTC
TRBJ1-2 TRBV23-1 TRBD1 - CASSQLPTGYHYGYTF TGCGCCAGCAGTCAATTGCCGACAGGGTACCACTATGGCTACACCTTC
TRBJ2-2 TRBV6-6 TRBD2 - CASIAGGATGELFF TGTGCCAGCATCGCCGGGGGGGCGACCGGGGAGCTGTTTTTT
TRBJ1-4 TRBV12-3/TRBV12-4 - - CASRIGAGPTFF TGTGCCAGCAGAATCGGAGCGGGCCCGACGTTTTTT
TRBJ1-3 TRBV6-1 - - CASSVFGEGSGNTIYF TGTGCCAGCAGTGTTTTCGGGGAGGGCTCTGGAAACACCATATATTTT